Presented here are 20 T cell receptor beta chains from one specimen sequenced in a study of T cells expressing NK-cell markers. TCRdb reanalyzed the 5' RACE reads and collapses them to one entry per CDR3 protein, without DNA. The sample totals 350,000 to 450,000 distinct CDR3 sequences. Sequences were obtained from blood T cells: a sorted CD56 or NKG2C T cell subset, CD4+ or CD8+ T cells, or bulk PBMC T cells (not recorded which). Source of these receptors: a man aged 18-75 years in good health.

The chain employs TRBV24-1 and TRBJ2-1; no DNA is available, so the TRBD1 call from TCRdb remains unchecked. Germline-derived CDR1 and CDR2 are KGHDR and SFDVKD. The CDR3 has 17 amino acids. This CDR3 reads CATSDWGRGASYNEQFF.

The gene calls are TRBV5-1 and TRBJ1-5; TCRdb outputs TRBD1, but without DNA this stays unchecked. The CDR3 totals 15 residues. Germline V gives CDR1 SGHRS, CDR2 YFSETQ. This CDR3 reads CASSPRTGTDQPQHF. Full variable domain (outside the CDR3, taken from reference TRBV5-1 and TRBJ1-5): KAGVTQTPRYLIKTRGQQVTLSCSPISGHRSVSWYQQTPGQGLQFLFEYFSETQRNKGNFPGRFSGRQFSNSRSEMNVSTLELGDSALYLCASSPRTGTDQPQHFGDGTRLSIL.

This chain connects TRBV12-3 or TRBV12-4 to TRBJ2-1; the TRBD1 assignment by TCRdb is unverifiable without DNA. The CDR3 has 16 amino acids. The CDR3 is CASSPTGTGSYNEQFF.

CDR3 residues: CASSLAVRTGGYQETQYF. The V and J genes are TRBV5-1 and TRBJ2-5; as DNA is missing, the TRBD1 call by TCRdb cannot be tested. Germline V CDR1 and CDR2: SGHRS, YFSETQ. The CDR3 sequence is 18 residues long.

The J gene is TRBJ1-2, the V gene TRBV20-1; as DNA is missing, the TRBD1 call by TCRdb cannot be tested. The CDR3 is 15 amino acids. The germline gives CDR1 DFQATT, CDR2 SNEGSKA (reference sequence). The CDR3 loop is CSARFSGGPLYGYTF.

J is TRBJ1-6 and V is TRBV6-1; absent DNA, TCRdb's TRBD1 call cannot be checked. The germline V gene has CDR1 MNHNS and CDR2 SASEGT. This CDR3 contains 16 residues. This CDR3 is CASSVRQGATNSPLHF.

The rearrangement uses TRBV2 and TRBJ2-1. The germline CDR1 and CDR2 sequences are SNHLY and FYNNEI. The CDR3 totals 16 residues. CDR3 sequence reads: CASSELDRGSYNEQFF.

CDR3 loop: CSARDWDPIQDTQYF. The rearrangement links TRBV20-1 to TRBJ2-3; TCRdb's D call of TRBD1 is untestable without DNA. In germline, CDR1 is DFQATT, CDR2 SNEGSKA (reference sequence). The CDR3 length is 15 residues.

V gene TRBV20-1 combines with J gene TRBJ2-4; the TCRdb D gene call, TRBD2, has no DNA to confirm it. The CDR3 has 14 amino acids. Germline V gives CDR1 DFQATT, CDR2 SNEGSKA (reference sequence). This CDR3 reads CSATGPSPVNIQYF.

The chain carries TRBV20-1 and TRBJ1-3; no DNA is available, so the TRBD1 call from TCRdb remains unchecked. The CDR3 has 15 amino acids. The germline V gene has CDR1 DFQATT and CDR2 SNEGSKA (reference sequence). CDR3 in amino acids: CSAQMAGARGNTIYF.

The chain carries TRBV21-1 and TRBJ1-5. TRBV21-1 is a known pseudogene. The CDR3 is 12 amino acids. The CDR3 sequence is CASSPEGQPQHF.

The chain combines TRBV20-1 with TRBJ1-3; TCRdb's D call of TRBD1 is untestable without DNA. The CDR3 is 14 residues long. Per the germline V gene, CDR1 is DFQATT and CDR2 is SNEGSKA (reference sequence). The CDR3 loop reads CSASRPDRDYTIYF.

The CDR3 reads CASSRQWSNTIYF. V and J are TRBV6-6 and TRBJ1-3; as DNA is missing, the TRBD1 call by TCRdb cannot be tested. CDR1 is MNHNY, CDR2 SVGAGI, per germline (reference sequence). CDR3 length: 13 residues.

V gene TRBV4-1 combines with J gene TRBJ1-5; the TCRdb call, TRBD1, lacks DNA for checking. This CDR3 is built from 16 residues. Germline assignment: CDR1 MGHRA and CDR2 YSYEKL. The CDR3 sequence: CASSQGSGASNQPQHF.

Considering frequency, this clonotype is medium-sized. The rearrangement uses TRBV7-2 and TRBJ2-7; lacking DNA, the TRBD2 call made by TCRdb goes unchecked. Germline V gene data show CDR1 as SGHTA and CDR2 as FQGNSA. The length of the CDR3 is 14 residues. CDR3 residues: CASSLVGLLEGQYF.

The rearrangement links TRBV6-1 to TRBJ2-6; TCRdb's D call, TRBD1, is unchecked because there is no DNA. This CDR3 region has 21 residues. CDR1 and CDR2 from the germline V gene are MNHNS and SASEGT. CDR3 protein: CASSEDGRGRVPFSGANVLTF.

The chain is built from TRBV28 and TRBJ2-7; the TRBD1 assignment by TCRdb is unverifiable without DNA. CDR3 length: 16 residues. Germline lookup yields CDR1 MDHEN and CDR2 SYDVKM. The CDR3 sequence: CASSGPGQGAFNEQYF. Full variable domain (remainder filled in from reference TRBV28 and TRBJ2-7): DVKVTQSSRYLVKRTGEKVFLECVQDMDHENMFWYRQDPGLGLRLIYFSYDVKMKEKGDIPEGYSVSREKKERFSLILESASTNQTSMYLCASSGPGQGAFNEQYFGPGTRLTVT.

The chain uses TRBV7-8 and TRBJ2-2; TCRdb names TRBD1, which stays unverified in the absence of DNA. Germline loops: CDR1 SGHVS, CDR2 FQNEAQ. The CDR3 is made up of 15 amino acids. CDR3 amino acids: CASSWTGRTNGELFF.

V usage is TRBV7-2 and J usage is TRBJ2-5. This CDR3 region has 16 residues. Germline-derived CDR1 and CDR2 are SGHTA and FQGNSA. CDR3 loop: CASSLGRGIFQETQYF. The variable domain in full, completed from reference TRBV7-2 and TRBJ2-5, reads GAGVSQSPSNKVTEKGKDVELRCDPISGHTALYWYRQSLGQGLEFLIYFQGNSAPDKSGLPSDRFSAERTGGSVSTLTIQRTQQEDSAVYLCASSLGRGIFQETQYFGPGTRLLVL.

The genes are TRBV20-1 and TRBJ2-7; TCRdb's assignment of TRBD2 cannot be checked, as there is no DNA. From germline, CDR1 is DFQATT and CDR2 SNEGSKA (reference sequence). The CDR3 has 14 amino acids. CDR3 loop: CSADGGALGYEQYF.